This T cell receptor beta chain was recovered during a study of cytomegalovirus exposure and HLA in healthy donors. Study conclusions and caveats: The study assumed roughly uniform donor sequencing depth for presence/absence analyses. Listed as cytomegalovirus-associated were 170 or so TCR beta chains. A later analysis found that most CMV-associated TCR beta chains appeared HLA-restricted.

In the PCR, 60 Vbeta and 13 Jbeta primers were used. As handled by the study authors: Roughly 12 million shared chains were among approximately 80 million unique TCR beta chains counted in a later analysis. Method: immunoSEQ multiplex PCR; TCRdb's copy keeps in-frame clones and lacks some. V and J calls and clone size are as listed in that table; D and trimming were resolved from the DNA. The sample records 150,000 to 200,000 clones, about 75% being singletons. This clone has a handful of counts. Its antigen remains unidentified. The CDR3 contains 18 residues. The trim removed 1 base at V and 0 bases at J, leaving 6 bases unmatched. CDR1 is SGHDT and CDR2 is YYEEEE in the germline V gene.

The sequence derives from a man aged 50 to 59 in good health and CMV-seropositive. The sequenced material came from PBMCs. The rearrangement uses TRBV5-6 and TRBJ2-1, with TRBD2 matching over 11 bases. The CDR3 is CASSLTSGGSSSYNEQFF. The CDR3 nucleotides read TGTGCCAGCAGCTTGACTAGCGGGGGATCAAGCTCCTACAATGAGCAGTTCTTC.